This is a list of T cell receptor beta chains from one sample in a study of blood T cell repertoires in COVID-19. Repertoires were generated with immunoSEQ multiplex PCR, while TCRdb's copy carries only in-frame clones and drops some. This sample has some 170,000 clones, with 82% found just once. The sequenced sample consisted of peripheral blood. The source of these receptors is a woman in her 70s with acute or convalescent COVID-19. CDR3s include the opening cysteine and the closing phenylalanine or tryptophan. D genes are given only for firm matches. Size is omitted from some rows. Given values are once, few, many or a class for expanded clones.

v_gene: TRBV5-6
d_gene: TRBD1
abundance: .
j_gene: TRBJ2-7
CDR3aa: CASSFWDSYEQYF
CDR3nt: TGTGCCAGCAGCTTTTGGGACAGCTACGAGCAGTACTTC

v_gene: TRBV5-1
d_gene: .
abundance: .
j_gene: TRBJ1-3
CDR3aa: CASSLAAWGTGNTIYF
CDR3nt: TGCGCCAGCAGCTTGGCGGCTTGGGGCACTGGAAACACCATATATTTT

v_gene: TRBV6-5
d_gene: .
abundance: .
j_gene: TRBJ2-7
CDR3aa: CATRGVAGEQYF
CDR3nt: TGTGCCACCAGGGGGGTAGCGGGGGAGCAGTACTTC

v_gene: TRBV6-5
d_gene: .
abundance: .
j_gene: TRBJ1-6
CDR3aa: CASSPRGSPLHF
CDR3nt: TGTGCCAGCAGCCCGCGGGGTTCACCCCTCCACTTT

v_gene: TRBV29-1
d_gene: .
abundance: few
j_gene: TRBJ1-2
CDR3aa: CSVELPGQARTTF
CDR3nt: TGCAGCGTTGAGTTACCTGGGCAGGCCAGAACCACCTTC

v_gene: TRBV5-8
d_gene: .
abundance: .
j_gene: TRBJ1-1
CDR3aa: CASSLPSTEAFF
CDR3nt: TGTGCCAGCAGCTTGCCATCCACTGAAGCTTTCTTT

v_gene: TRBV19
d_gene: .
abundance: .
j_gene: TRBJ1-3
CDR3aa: CASSAETGNTIYF
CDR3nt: TGTGCCAGTAGTGCGGAGACTGGAAACACCATATATTTT

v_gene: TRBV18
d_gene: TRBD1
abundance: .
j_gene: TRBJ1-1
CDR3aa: CASSRQGGNTEAFF
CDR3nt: TGTGCCAGCTCTCGACAGGGTGGGAACACTGAAGCTTTCTTT

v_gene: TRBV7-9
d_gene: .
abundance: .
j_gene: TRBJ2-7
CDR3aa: CASSFTGTPSYEQYF
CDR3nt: TGTGCCAGCAGCTTTACCGGGACACCCTCCTACGAGCAGTACTTC

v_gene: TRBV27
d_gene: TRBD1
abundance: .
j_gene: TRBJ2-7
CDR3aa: CASSLRAGGTYEQYF
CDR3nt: TGTGCCAGCAGTTTACGGGCAGGGGGCACCTACGAGCAGTACTTC

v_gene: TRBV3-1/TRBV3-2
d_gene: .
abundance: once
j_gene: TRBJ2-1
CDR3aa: CASSQDSGEQFF
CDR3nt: TGTGCCAGCAGCCAAGATTCAGGTGAGCAGTTCTTC

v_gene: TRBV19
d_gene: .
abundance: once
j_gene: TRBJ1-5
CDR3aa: CASSMLAAEINQPQHF
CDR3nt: TGTGCCAGTAGTATGTTAGCGGCGGAGATTAATCAGCCCCAGCATTTT

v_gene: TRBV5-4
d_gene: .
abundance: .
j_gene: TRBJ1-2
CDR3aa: CASSLKGQAGDGYTF
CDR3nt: TGTGCCAGCAGTTTAAAGGGCCAAGCAGGGGATGGCTACACCTTC

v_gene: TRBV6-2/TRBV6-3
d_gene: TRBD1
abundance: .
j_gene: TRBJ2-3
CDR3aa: CASSPPGGRGTDTQYF
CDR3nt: TGTGCCAGCAGCCCACCAGGGGGTCGCGGAACAGATACGCAGTATTTT

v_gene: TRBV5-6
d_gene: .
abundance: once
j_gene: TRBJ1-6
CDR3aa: CASSLGGGGYNSPLHF
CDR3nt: TGTGCCAGCAGCTTGGGGGGAGGCGGATATAATTCACCCCTCCACTTT

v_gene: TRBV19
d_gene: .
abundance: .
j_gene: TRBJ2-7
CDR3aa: CASRRWGRYEQYF
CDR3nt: TGTGCCAGTAGACGGTGGGGCCGCTACGAGCAGTACTTC

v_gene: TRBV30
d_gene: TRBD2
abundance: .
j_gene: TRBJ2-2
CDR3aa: CAWSVRGGTRDTGELFF
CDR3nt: TGTGCCTGGAGTGTACGGGGGGGAACGAGGGACACCGGGGAGCTGTTTTTT

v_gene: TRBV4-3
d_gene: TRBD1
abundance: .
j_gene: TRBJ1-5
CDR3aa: CASSQEGDRASQPQHF
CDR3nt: TGCGCCAGCAGCCAAGAAGGAGACAGGGCGAGTCAGCCCCAGCATTTT

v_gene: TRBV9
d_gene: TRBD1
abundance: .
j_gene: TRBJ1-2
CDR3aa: CASSVTTGGANYGYTF
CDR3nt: TGTGCCAGCAGCGTTACTACAGGGGGAGCTAACTATGGCTACACCTTC

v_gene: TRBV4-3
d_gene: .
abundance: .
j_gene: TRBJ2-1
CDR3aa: CASSQDFEAGSLAYNEQFF
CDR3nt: TGCGCCAGCAGCCAAGATTTTGAGGCGGGGAGCCTTGCCTACAATGAGCAGTTCTTC

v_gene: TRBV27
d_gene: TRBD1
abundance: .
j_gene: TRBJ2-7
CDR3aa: CASSGGQGALTYEQYF
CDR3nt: TGTGCCAGCAGCGGGGGACAGGGGGCGCTAACCTACGAGCAGTACTTC

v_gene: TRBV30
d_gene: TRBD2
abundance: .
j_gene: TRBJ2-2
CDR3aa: CAWSVKGLAGVNTGELFF
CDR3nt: TGTGCCTGGAGTGTAAAGGGACTAGCGGGAGTAAATACCGGGGAGCTGTTTTTT

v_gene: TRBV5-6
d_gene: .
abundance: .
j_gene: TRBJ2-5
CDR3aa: CASSLEGRGAGTQYF
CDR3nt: TGTGCCAGCAGCTTGGAGGGCCGGGGGGCGGGGACCCAGTACTTC

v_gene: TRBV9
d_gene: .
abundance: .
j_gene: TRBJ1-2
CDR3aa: CASSKEGRRIDGYTF
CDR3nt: TGTGCCAGCAGCAAGGAGGGGAGGAGGATAGATGGCTACACCTTC

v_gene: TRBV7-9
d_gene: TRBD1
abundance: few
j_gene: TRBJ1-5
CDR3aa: CASSLSGGSNQPQHF
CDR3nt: TGTGCCAGCAGCTTATCAGGGGGTAGCAATCAGCCCCAGCATTTT

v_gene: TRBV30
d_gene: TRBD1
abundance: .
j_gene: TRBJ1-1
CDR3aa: CAWSPHQGGNTEAFF
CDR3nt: TGTGCCTGGAGTCCTCACCAGGGGGGGAACACTGAAGCTTTCTTT

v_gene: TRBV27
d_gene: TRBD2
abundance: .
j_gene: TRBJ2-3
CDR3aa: CASSPGLGTDTQYF
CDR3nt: TGTGCCAGCAGTCCCGGACTAGGCACAGATACGCAGTATTTT

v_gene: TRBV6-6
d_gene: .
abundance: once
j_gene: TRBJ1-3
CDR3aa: CASTHEDTIYF
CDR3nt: TGTGCCAGCACCCACGAGGACACCATATATTTT

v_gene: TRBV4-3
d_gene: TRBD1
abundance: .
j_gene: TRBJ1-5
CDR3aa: CASSRRTGGDQPQHF
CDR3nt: TGCGCCAGCAGCCGCAGGACAGGGGGCGATCAGCCCCAGCATTTT

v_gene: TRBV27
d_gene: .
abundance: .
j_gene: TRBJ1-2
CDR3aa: CASSPGIPYGYTF
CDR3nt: TGTGCCAGCAGCCCAGGGATCCCCTATGGCTACACCTTC

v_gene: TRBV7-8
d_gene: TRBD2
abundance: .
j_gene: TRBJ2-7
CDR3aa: CASSLGTSGGSYEQYF
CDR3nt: TGTGCCAGCAGCTTAGGGACTAGCGGGGGCTCCTACGAGCAGTACTTC

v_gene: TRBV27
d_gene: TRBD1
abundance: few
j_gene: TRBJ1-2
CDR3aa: CASSLSGQANYGYTF
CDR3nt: TGTGCCAGCAGTTTATCGGGACAGGCAAACTATGGCTACACCTTC

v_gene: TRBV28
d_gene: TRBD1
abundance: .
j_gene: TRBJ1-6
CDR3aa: CASTGQGKNSPLHF
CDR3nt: TGTGCCAGCACCGGACAGGGGAAGAATTCACCCCTCCACTTT

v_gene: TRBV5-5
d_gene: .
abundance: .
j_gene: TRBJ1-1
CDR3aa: CASSFPEPGTEAFF
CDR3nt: TGTGCCAGCAGCTTTCCCGAACCGGGGACTGAAGCTTTCTTT

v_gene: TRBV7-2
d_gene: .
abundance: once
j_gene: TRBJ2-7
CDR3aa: CASSRTNSYEQYF
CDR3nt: TGTGCCAGCAGCCGGACAAACTCCTACGAGCAGTACTTC

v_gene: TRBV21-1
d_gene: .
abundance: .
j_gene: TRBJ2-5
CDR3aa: CASSKDLAAGETQYF
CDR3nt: TGTGCCAGCAGCAAAGATCTAGCGGCTGGGGAGACCCAGTACTTC

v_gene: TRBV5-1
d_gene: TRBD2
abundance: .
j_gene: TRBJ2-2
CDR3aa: CASSPTGGIYAGELFF
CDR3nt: TGCGCCAGCAGCCCGACGGGGGGGATTTACGCCGGGGAGCTGTTTTTT

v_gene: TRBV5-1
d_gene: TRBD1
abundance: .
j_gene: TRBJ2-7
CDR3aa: CASSLSGTGNEQYF
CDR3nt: TGCGCCAGCAGCCTATCCGGGACAGGGAACGAGCAGTACTTC

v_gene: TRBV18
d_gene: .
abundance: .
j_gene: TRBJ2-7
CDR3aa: CASSLGRRGGSYEQYF
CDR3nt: TGTGCCAGCTCACTCGGCCGGAGGGGCGGATCCTACGAGCAGTACTTC

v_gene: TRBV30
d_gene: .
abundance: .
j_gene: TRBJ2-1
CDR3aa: CAWSKANEQFF
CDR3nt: TGTGCCTGGAGTAAAGCCAATGAGCAGTTCTTC

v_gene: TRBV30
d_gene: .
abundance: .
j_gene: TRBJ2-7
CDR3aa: CAWRQNKEQYF
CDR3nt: TGTGCCTGGAGACAGAACAAAGAGCAGTACTTC

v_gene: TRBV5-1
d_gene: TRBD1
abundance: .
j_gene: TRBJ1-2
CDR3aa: CASSPDRVYGYTF
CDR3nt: TGCGCCAGCAGCCCGGACAGGGTCTATGGCTACACCTTC

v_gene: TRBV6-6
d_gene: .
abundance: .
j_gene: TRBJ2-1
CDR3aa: CASSYGGPHNEQFF
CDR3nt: TGTGCCAGCAGCTATGGAGGGCCCCACAATGAGCAGTTCTTC

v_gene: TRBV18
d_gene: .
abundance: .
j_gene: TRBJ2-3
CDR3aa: CASSPSYTDTQYF
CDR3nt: TGTGCCAGCTCACCATCTTACACAGATACGCAGTATTTT

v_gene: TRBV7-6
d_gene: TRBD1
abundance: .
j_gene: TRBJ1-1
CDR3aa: CASSLQSPQGANTEAFF
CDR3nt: TGTGCCAGCAGCTTACAGTCACCCCAGGGGGCTAACACTGAAGCTTTCTTT

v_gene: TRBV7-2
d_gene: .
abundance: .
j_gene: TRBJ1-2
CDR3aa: CASSFSGDYGYTF
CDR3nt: TGTGCCAGCAGCTTCTCGGGGGACTATGGCTACACCTTC

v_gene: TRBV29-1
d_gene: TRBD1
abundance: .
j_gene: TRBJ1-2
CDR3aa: CSVDRGRLDGYTF
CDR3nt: TGCAGCGTCGACAGGGGGCGTTTGGATGGCTACACCTTC

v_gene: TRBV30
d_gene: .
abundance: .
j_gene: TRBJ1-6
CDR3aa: CAWNPARNSPLHF
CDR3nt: TGTGCCTGGAATCCGGCGAGGAATTCACCCCTCCACTTT

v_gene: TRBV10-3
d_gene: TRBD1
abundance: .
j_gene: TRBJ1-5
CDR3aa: CAIKGTGGQPQHF
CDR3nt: TGTGCCATCAAGGGGACAGGGGGTCAGCCCCAGCATTTT

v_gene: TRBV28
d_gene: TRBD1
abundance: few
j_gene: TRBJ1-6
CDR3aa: CASRGTVRFNSPLHF
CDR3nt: TGTGCCAGCAGGGGGACAGTAAGATTTAATTCACCCCTCCACTTT

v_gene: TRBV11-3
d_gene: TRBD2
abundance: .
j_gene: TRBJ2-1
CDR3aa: CASSLEFGASGRESSYNEQFF
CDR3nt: TGTGCCAGCAGCTTAGAGTTCGGGGCTAGCGGGAGGGAAAGCTCCTACAATGAGCAGTTCTTC

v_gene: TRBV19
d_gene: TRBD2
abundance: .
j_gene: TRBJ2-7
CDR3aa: CASTDSGRVEQYF
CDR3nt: TGTGCCAGTACCGATAGCGGGAGGGTCGAGCAGTACTTC

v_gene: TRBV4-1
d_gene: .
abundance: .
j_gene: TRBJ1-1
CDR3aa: CASSPSPGKNTEAFF
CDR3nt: TGCGCCAGCAGCCCCTCCCCCGGTAAGAACACTGAAGCTTTCTTT